This T cell receptor (beta chain) was sequenced in a study of blood T cell repertoires in COVID-19. Study-wide background: T cells, B-cell-depleted T cells, or PBMCs supplied cDNA or gDNA.

This clone is a singleton in its sample. Per the authors' pipeline: Reference gene primer amplification in the assay estimated nucleated cell counts. TCRdb's copy holds only in-frame clones and misses some; the assay was immunoSEQ multiplex PCR. V, J and clone size are taken as reported in that table, and D and trimming were inferred from the DNA itself. The sample has 150,000 to 160,000 clones; roughly 84% are singletons. The sample consisted of peripheral blood. This sequence was found in a woman in her 50s with acute or convalescent COVID-19.

The CDR3 protein is CASSLDIAGMNTEAFF. The CDR3 coding sequence is TGCGCCAGCAGCTTGGATATAGCGGGAATGAACACTGAAGCTTTCTTT. J is TRBJ1-1 and V is TRBV5-1; no clear D gene. CDR1 is SGHRS and CDR2 is YFSETQ in the germline V gene. V gave up 0 bases and J gave up 0 bases, with 12 bases separating them. The CDR3 runs to 16 residues. Full variable domain (rest looked up from reference TRBV5-1 and TRBJ1-1): KAGVTQTPRYLIKTRGQQVTLSCSPISGHRSVSWYQQTPGQGLQFLFEYFSETQRNKGNFPGRFSGRQFSNSRSEMNVSTLELGDSALYLCASSLDIAGMNTEAFFGQGTRLTVV.